These 9 T cell receptor beta chains originate from one sample sequenced in a study of blood T cells in healthy people across ages (dated by TCRdb to 2014 to 2015). The library relied on 5' RACE. Sequencing took place on an Illumina HiSeq 2500. A second PCR of roughly 7 to 11 cycles was performed with a sample-barcoded 5' primer and a J-beta primer mix. TCRdb reworked the public reads: Q25 trimming with fastp, MiXCR clone assembly, productive beta chains retained. For every CDR3 protein sequence, its rows merge into one entry that carries the most common genes and DNA. The sample data list about 640,000 distinct CDR3 sequences, and about 54% of these were observed just once. Clones ranked in the top ten supply more than 35% of the sample. Material: blood. The receptors were sampled from a man aged 55 to 70 in good health.

This clonotype was counted a few times. The chain recombines TRBV7-9 with TRBJ2-6; TRBD1 matches at 7 bases. CDR1 and CDR2 from the germline V gene are SEHNR and FQNEAQ (reference sequence). There are 17 residues in the CDR3. J gave up 0 bases and V 5 bases, and 7 bases lay outside the gene matches. CDR3 DNA: TGTGCCAGCAGCCCTACAGGGGACCACTCTGGGGCCAACGTCCTGACTTTC. Protein sequence: CASSPTGDHSGANVLTF.

The V and J genes are TRBV27 and TRBJ2-5, with 9 bases aligning to TRBD2. CDR1 MNHEY and CDR2 SMNVEV come from the germline V gene (reference sequence). Trimming at V came to 3 bases and at J to 5 bases, leaving 7 bases not matched to a gene. The length of the CDR3 is 15 residues. Here the CDR3 DNA reads TGTGCCAGCAGTTTTGGGGCGGGGGGGCTGGAGACCCAGTACTTC. Its protein product is CASSFGAGGLETQYF.

This chain joins TRBV27 and TRBJ2-5; TRBD2 matches at 7 bases. Germline CDR1 is MNHEY and CDR2 is SMNVEV (reference sequence). The V gene end was trimmed by 2 bases and the J gene end by 5 bases; junction bases not matched to a gene: 11. The CDR3 has 16 amino acids. CDR3 residues: CASSLSGAGLRETQYF. CDR3 DNA sequence: TGTGCCAGCAGTTTAAGCGGGGCAGGGTTGAGGGAGACCCAGTACTTC.

This clonotype was recorded a few times. The rearrangement links TRBV6-2 or TRBV6-3 to TRBJ1-6; D remains ambiguous. CDR1 MNHEY and CDR2 SVGEGT come from the germline V gene. The CDR3 has 14 residues. V lost 4 bases and J 10 bases, leaving 14 bases between the germline ends. This chain's CDR3 is CASSWGPPGSPLHF. As DNA, the CDR3 is TGTGCCAGCAGTTGGGGTCCTCCGGGATCACCCCTCCACTTT.

The rearrangement uses TRBV7-2 and TRBJ1-1, with 9 bases lining up with TRBD1. Trimming at V came to 3 bases and at J to 4 bases, leaving 6 bases not matched to a gene. Germline V gene lookup returns CDR1 SGHTA and CDR2 FQGNSA. The CDR3 loop spans 15 amino acids. The CDR3: CASSFAQGAGTEAFF. CDR3 bases: TGTGCCAGCAGCTTCGCACAGGGGGCGGGCACTGAAGCTTTCTTT.

The chain joins TRBV7-9 to TRBJ1-1; weak D call: TRBD1 (5 bases). CDR1 SEHNR and CDR2 FQNEAQ come from the germline V gene (reference sequence). The CDR3 is 14 amino acids. Trimming removed 1 base at V and 10 bases at J, with 16 bases between. Written as DNA, the CDR3 is TGTGCCAGCAGCTTAGTACGAGGGGACGGACGAGCTTTCTTT. Translating it yields CASSLVRGDGRAFF.

The chain links TRBV7-2 to TRBJ1-6; D not certain. V lost 0 bases and J lost 8, with 11 bases in between. The CDR3 is 15 residues long. Germline loops: CDR1 SGHTA, CDR2 FQGNSA. CDR3 bases: TGTGCCAGCAGCTTAGCCCCGATCATGTATTCACCCCTCCACTTT. Protein: CASSLAPIMYSPLHF.

This clonotype was observed a few times. This CDR3 reads CASSHPQGSYGYTF. DNA of the CDR3: TGCGCCAGCAGCCACCCACAGGGGTCCTATGGCTACACCTTC. J is TRBJ1-2 and V is TRBV4-1; 7 bases align to TRBD1. This CDR3 comprises 14 residues. Trimming took 3 bases from V and 4 from J; bases not matched to a gene: 5. Per the germline V gene, CDR1 is MGHRA and CDR2 is YSYEKL.

V usage is TRBV10-3 and J usage is TRBJ2-6, with D unclear. Trimming took off 4 bases at V and 4 bases at J, with 11 bases between the two ends. The CDR3 sequence is 15 residues long. Germline V gives CDR1 ENHRY, CDR2 SYGVKD. CDR3 protein: CAISVGLGGANVLTF. The CDR3 DNA is TGTGCCATCAGTGTTGGTCTTGGGGGGGCCAACGTCCTGACTTTC.